Listed here are 18 T cell receptor beta chains from one sample, sequenced in a study of CXCR3-negative and CXCR3-positive naive CD8 T cells. UMI-labeled TRB cDNA libraries were prepared by 5' RACE. Reprocessing the 5' RACE reads, TCRdb reports a single entry for every CDR3 protein and omits DNA. The listing records 100,000 to 150,000 distinct CDR3 sequences. Sequences were obtained from naive CXCR3- CD8+ T cells from blood. Noted subset: CD45RO-CCR7+CD27+CD95- naive CD8+ T cells lacking CXCR3 (TNR3-). The receptors here all came from a human donor in good health. Some clones in this sample may be carry-over from other donors' samples.

The gene calls are TRBV7-3 and TRBJ2-3. CDR3 size: 15 residues. CDR1 and CDR2 (germline): SGHTA, FQGTGA. This CDR3 is CASSLNGYGTDTQYF.

This chain links TRBV19 with TRBJ2-1; as DNA is missing, the TRBD1 call by TCRdb cannot be tested. Per germline, CDR1 LNHDA and CDR2 SQIVND (reference sequence). CDR3 length: 15 amino acids. The CDR3 reads CATIPGAGPNNEQFF. Combining the CDR3 with reference TRBV19 and TRBJ2-1 gives the whole variable domain DGGITQSPKYLFRKEGQNVTLSCEQNLNHDAMYWYRQDPGQGLRLIYYSQIVNDFQKGDIAEGYSVSREKKESFPLTVTSAQKNPTAFYLCATIPGAGPNNEQFFGPGTRLTVL.

This sequence joins TRBV5-1 and TRBJ1-1; TCRdb's D call of TRBD1 is untestable without DNA. Germline assignment: CDR1 SGHRS and CDR2 YFSETQ. This CDR3 contains 15 residues. The CDR3 protein is CASSWGTGGGFEAFF.

This CDR3 reads CASSFEGWSSYEQYF. This rearrangement joins TRBV28 to TRBJ2-7; the D call of TRBD2 rests on TCRdb alone, since no DNA is present to check it. CDR1 is MDHEN, CDR2 SYDVKM, per germline. The CDR3 consists of 15 residues.

The chain is built from TRBV20-1 and TRBJ2-7; without DNA, the TCRdb call of TRBD1 cannot be checked. CDR3 length: 14 amino acids. Germline CDR1 DFQATT, CDR2 SNEGSKA (reference sequence). The CDR3 sequence is CSAPDISSSYEQYF.

The rearrangement joins TRBV6-2 or TRBV6-3 to TRBJ2-1; TCRdb's D gene call, TRBD2, goes unchecked for lack of DNA. Germline V gene data show CDR1 as MNHEY and CDR2 as SVGEGT. The CDR3 contains 16 residues. CDR3 loop: CASSYGGTRGVNEQFF.

The V call is TRBV29-1, the J call TRBJ2-2; TCRdb's D gene call, TRBD1, goes unchecked for lack of DNA. The CDR3 is 15 amino acids. Germline CDR1 is SQVTM and CDR2 is ANQGSEA. The CDR3 sequence is CSAPRAGGDTGELFF.

This chain links TRBV21-1 with TRBJ2-1. TRBV21-1 is a documented pseudogene. The CDR3 spans 13 residues. The CDR3: CASSKEPYNEQFF.

The chain couples TRBV7-3 to TRBJ2-5; TCRdb names TRBD2, which stays unverified in the absence of DNA. The CDR3 is made up of 15 amino acids. CDR1 is SGHTA and CDR2 is FQGTGA in the germline V gene. The CDR3 sequence is CASSAGTSSRETQYF.

The chain has TRBV5-1 and TRBJ2-1; the TCRdb call, TRBD1, lacks DNA for checking. The germline CDR1 and CDR2 sequences are SGHRS and YFSETQ. The CDR3 extends over 14 amino acids. This chain's CDR3 is CASSTTGWDNEQFF.

The genes are TRBV12-3 or TRBV12-4 and TRBJ2-3; TCRdb's assignment of TRBD2 cannot be checked, as there is no DNA. The CDR3 sequence is 15 residues long. CDR3 in amino acids: CASRLAGGVPDTQYF.

The chain has TRBV29-1 and TRBJ2-3; the D call of TRBD1 rests on TCRdb alone, since no DNA is present to check it. Germline V gene data show CDR1 as SQVTM and CDR2 as ANQGSEA. The CDR3 loop spans 15 amino acids. CDR3 loop: CSVVYWRDNTDTQYF.

J is TRBJ2-1 and V is TRBV29-1; TCRdb's D gene call, TRBD1, goes unchecked for lack of DNA. The CDR3 length is 12 residues. Germline-derived CDR1 and CDR2 are SQVTM and ANQGSEA. This chain's CDR3 is CSVEHRVTEQFF.

V usage is TRBV28 and J usage is TRBJ1-3; TCRdb's D call, TRBD1, is unchecked because there is no DNA. The germline gives CDR1 MDHEN, CDR2 SYDVKM. This CDR3 contains 18 residues. CDR3 loop: CASSRQLGQEDSGNTIYF. The whole variable domain, filled in from reference TRBV28 and TRBJ1-3, reads DVKVTQSSRYLVKRTGEKVFLECVQDMDHENMFWYRQDPGLGLRLIYFSYDVKMKEKGDIPEGYSVSREKKERFSLILESASTNQTSMYLCASSRQLGQEDSGNTIYFGEGSWLTVV.

This rearrangement joins TRBV19 to TRBJ1-5; the TCRdb D gene call, TRBD1, has no DNA to confirm it. CDR3 length equals 13 residues. Per the germline V gene, CDR1 is LNHDA and CDR2 is SQIVND (reference sequence). The CDR3 loop reads CASTQGGNQPQHF.

The V and J genes are TRBV5-5 and TRBJ2-2. This CDR3 spans 15 amino acids. Per the germline V gene, CDR1 is SGHKS and CDR2 is YYEKEE (reference sequence). This CDR3 reads CASSLWDLDTGELFF.

The chain links TRBV5-1 to TRBJ1-1; TCRdb's D call of TRBD1 is untestable without DNA. The CDR3 has 14 amino acids. CDR1 is SGHRS and CDR2 is YFSETQ in the germline V gene. The CDR3: CASSLQGVNTEALF. Looking up the rest from reference TRBV5-1 and TRBJ1-1 gives the full variable domain: KAGVTQTPRYLIKTRGQQVTLSCSPISGHRSVSWYQQTPGQGLQFLFEYFSETQRNKGNFPGRFSGRQFSNSRSEMNVSTLELGDSALYLCASSLQGVNTEALFGQGTRLTVV.

This CDR3 reads CASSLGGIGGNTIYF. This chain connects TRBV7-6 to TRBJ1-3; TCRdb's assignment of TRBD1 cannot be checked, as there is no DNA. CDR3 length: 15 amino acids. Looked up from germline, CDR1 is SGHVS and CDR2 is FNYEAQ. The variable domain in full, with the rest retrieved from reference TRBV7-6 and TRBJ1-3, is GAGVSQSPRYKVTKRGQDVALRCDPISGHVSLYWYRQALGQGPEFLTYFNYEAQQDKSGLPNDRFSAERPEGSISTLTIQRTEQRDSAMYRCASSLGGIGGNTIYFGEGSWLTVV.